This T cell receptor (beta chain) was recovered during a study of CD8+CD57+ T cells in acquired aplastic anemia. Study as a whole: Sorted CD4+ plus CD8+ cells gave DNA averaging roughly 3 ug. Overall study findings and caveats: Patients and controls turned out to have more than 25 CD8+ CDR3 sequences in common.

CDR3 and TCR beta VDJ profiling relied on genomic DNA as the template. TCRdb independently ran MiXCR on the reads; one entry per CDR3 protein. The top ten hold approximately 3.9% of the sample, which has 400,000 to 450,000 distinct CDR3 sequences, 60% to 80% seen once. This clonotype has just a few counts. What it binds is unknown. Unmatched junction bases numbered 17, after V lost 4 bases and J lost 8 bases. The CDR3 is 17 amino acids. Germline-derived CDR1 and CDR2 are SGHTA and FQGTGA. V and J are TRBV7-3 and TRBJ2-1; 7 bases map to TRBD2. Sequences were obtained from sorted CD4+, CD8+, or CD8+CD57+ T cells (not recorded which) from PBMCs. The receptor was isolated from a human donor in good health, serving as a control. CDR3 nucleotides: TGTGCCAGCAGCTCGGGGGAGGGTTGGGGGGAGGCGGATGAGCAGTTCTTC. Its translation is CASSSGEGWGEADEQFF.